This TCR beta chain emerged from a study of blood T cell repertoires in COVID-19. Trimming at V came to 3 bases and at J to 4 bases, leaving 6 bases not matched to a gene. The CDR3 length is 15 residues. Germline-derived CDR1 and CDR2 are SGHRS and YFSETQ. Assay used: immunoSEQ multiplex PCR; TCRdb lists only in-frame clones, some missing. The sample carries more than 150,000 clones, around 80% recorded once. The receptor's source is a woman in her 50s who had recovered from COVID-19. Sequenced sample: PBMCs or T cells enriched from blood (not recorded which). V is TRBV5-1 and J is TRBJ1-4, with 7 bases matching TRBD1. Here the CDR3 DNA reads TGCGCCAGCAGCTCCACCGGGACAGATAATGAAAAACTGTTTTTT. Translating it yields CASSSTGTDNEKLFF.